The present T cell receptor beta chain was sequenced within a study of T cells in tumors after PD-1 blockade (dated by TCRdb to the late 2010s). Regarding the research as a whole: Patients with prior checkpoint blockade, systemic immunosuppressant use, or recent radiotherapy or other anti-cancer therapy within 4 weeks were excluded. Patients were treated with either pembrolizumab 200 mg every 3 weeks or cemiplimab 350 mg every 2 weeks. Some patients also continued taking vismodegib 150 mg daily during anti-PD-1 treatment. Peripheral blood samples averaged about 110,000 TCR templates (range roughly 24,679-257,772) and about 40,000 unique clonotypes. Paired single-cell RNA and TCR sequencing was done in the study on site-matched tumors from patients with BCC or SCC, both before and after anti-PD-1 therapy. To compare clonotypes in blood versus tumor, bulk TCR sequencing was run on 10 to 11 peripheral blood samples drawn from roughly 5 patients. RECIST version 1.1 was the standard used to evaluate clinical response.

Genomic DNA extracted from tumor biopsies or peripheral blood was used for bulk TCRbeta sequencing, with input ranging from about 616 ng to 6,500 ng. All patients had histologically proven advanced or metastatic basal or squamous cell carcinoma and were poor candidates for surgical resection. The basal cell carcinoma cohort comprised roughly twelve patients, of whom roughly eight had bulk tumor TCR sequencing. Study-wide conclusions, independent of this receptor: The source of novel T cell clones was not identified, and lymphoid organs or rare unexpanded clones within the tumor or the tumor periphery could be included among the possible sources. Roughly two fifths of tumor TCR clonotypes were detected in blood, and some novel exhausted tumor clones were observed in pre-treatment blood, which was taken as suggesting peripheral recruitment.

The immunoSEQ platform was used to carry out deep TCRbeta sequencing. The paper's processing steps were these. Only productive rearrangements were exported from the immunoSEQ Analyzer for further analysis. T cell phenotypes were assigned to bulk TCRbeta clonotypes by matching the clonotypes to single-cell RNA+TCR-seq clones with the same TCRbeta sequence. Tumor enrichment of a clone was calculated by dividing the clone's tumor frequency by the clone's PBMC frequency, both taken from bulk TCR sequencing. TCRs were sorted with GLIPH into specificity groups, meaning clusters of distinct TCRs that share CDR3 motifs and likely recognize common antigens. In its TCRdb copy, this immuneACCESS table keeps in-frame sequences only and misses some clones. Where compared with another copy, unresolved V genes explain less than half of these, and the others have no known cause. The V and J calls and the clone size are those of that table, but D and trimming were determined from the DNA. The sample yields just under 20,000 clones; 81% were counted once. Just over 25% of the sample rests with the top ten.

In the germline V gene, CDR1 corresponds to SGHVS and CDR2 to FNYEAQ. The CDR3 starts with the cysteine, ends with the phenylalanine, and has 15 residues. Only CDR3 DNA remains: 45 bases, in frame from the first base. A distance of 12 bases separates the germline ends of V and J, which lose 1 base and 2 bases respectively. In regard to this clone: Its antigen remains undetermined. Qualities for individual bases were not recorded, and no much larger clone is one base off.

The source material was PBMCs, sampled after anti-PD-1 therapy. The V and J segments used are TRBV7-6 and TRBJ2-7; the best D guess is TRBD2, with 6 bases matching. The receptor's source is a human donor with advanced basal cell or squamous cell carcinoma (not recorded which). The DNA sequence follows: TGTGCCAGCAGCTTAGAGGGGACGGGGGCCTACGAGCAGTACTTC. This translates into CASSLEGTGAYEQYF.